The 20 T cell receptor beta chains listed next were all sequenced from one sample in a study of T-cell reconstitution after alpha-beta-depleted transplantation in children. Unique molecular identifiers were incorporated when the TCRbeta library was constructed. TCRdb recomputed calls from the PCR reads with MiXCR, one row per CDR3 protein. Among approximately 97,000 distinct CDR3 sequences listed, roughly 6% were seen once. Sequencing was performed on PBMCs, mostly from graft donor cells, taken 60 days after TCRalphabeta/CD19-depleted stem cell transplant. The receptors stem from a female patient aged 2-10 years who had a stem cell transplant for Fanconi anemia, so the T cells may come from the graft donor.

This clonotype has only a few counts. The rearrangement links TRBV10-3 to TRBJ2-1; no clear D. V was shortened by 3 bases and J by 8 bases, with 11 bases between the two germline ends. Per the germline V gene, CDR1 is ENHRY and CDR2 is SYGVKD. CDR3 length equals 13 residues. The CDR3 DNA follows: TGTGCCATCAGTGAAATTTGGGTATATGAGCAGTTCTTC. Its protein is CAISEIWVYEQFF.

Many counts were recorded for this clonotype. The V call is TRBV29-1, the J call TRBJ2-3; perhaps TRBD2 as D (6 bases). The CDR3 contains 13 residues. V was shortened by 2 bases and J by 2 bases, with 8 bases between the two germline ends. The V gene's germline CDR1 is SQVTM and CDR2 ANQGSEA. In DNA, the CDR3 is TGCAGCGTTGAACCGGGGGACACAGATACGCAGTATTTT. Residues: CSVEPGDTDTQYF.

This clonotype was counted many times. The chain has TRBV29-1 and TRBJ2-7; 12 bases match TRBD2. This CDR3 is built from 13 residues. Germline lookup yields CDR1 SQVTM and CDR2 ANQGSEA. V dropped 8 bases and J dropped 4; count of bases not matched to a gene: 6. For the CDR3, the DNA is TGCAGCCCCGCAGGGACTAGCGGGTACGAGCAGTACTTC. This gives the protein CSPAGTSGYEQYF.

This clonotype was observed many times. The chain has TRBV9 and TRBJ2-2; D call uncertain. CDR1 is SGDLS, CDR2 YYNGEE, per germline. This CDR3 is 16 amino acids long. V was shortened by 0 bases and J by 4 bases, with 13 bases between the two germline ends. CDR3 in amino acids: CASSVGWVVSTGELFF. The CDR3 DNA follows: TGTGCCAGCAGCGTAGGCTGGGTCGTGAGCACCGGGGAGCTGTTTTTT. Filled out from reference TRBV9 and TRBJ2-2, the complete variable domain reads DSGVTQTPKHLITATGQRVTLRCSPRSGDLSVYWYQQSLDQGLQFLIQYYNGEERAKGNILERFSAQQFPDLHSELNLSSLELGDSALYFCASSVGWVVSTGELFFGEGSRLTVL.

Many counts were recorded for this clonotype. This chain joins TRBV7-2 and TRBJ2-1, with 8 nucleotides matching TRBD1. Trimming removed 5 bases from V and 7 bases from J; junction bases left unmatched: 19. The germline V gene has CDR1 SGHTA and CDR2 FQGNSA. The CDR3 totals 18 residues. This CDR3 reads CASSIRALSTGAQNEQFF. CDR3 DNA sequence: TGTGCCAGCAGCATTCGGGCCCTCTCGACAGGGGCGCAAAATGAGCAGTTCTTC.

Ten or more counts support this clonotype. The V and J genes are TRBV15 and TRBJ1-3, with TRBD1 as a possible D gene (5 bases). Trimming cost V 0 bases and J 2 bases, with 11 bases left between them. This CDR3 comprises 16 residues. Germline CDR1 reads LNHNV; CDR2 reads YYDKDF (reference sequence). CDR3 in amino acids: CATSRELLGAGNTIYF. The CDR3 bases are TGTGCCACCAGCAGAGAGCTCTTGGGGGCTGGAAACACCATATATTTT.

This clonotype was counted between two and nine times. A much larger clone lies one base from this, so it may be a read error. The chain combines TRBV7-4 with TRBJ2-3; D perhaps matches TRBD2 (5 bases). CDR3 length: 18 residues. Per the germline V gene, CDR1 is SGHVT and CDR2 is SQSDAQ. The CDR3 DNA is TGTACCAGCAGTCCGAACAGAAGGACTGACGCTAGCACAGATACGCAGTATTTT. Protein: CTSSPNRRTDASTDTQYF. The full variable domain, in which reference TRBV7-4 and TRBJ2-3 provide the parts outside the CDR3, is GAGVSQSPRYKVAKRGRDVALRCDSISGHVTLYWYRQTLGQGSEVLTYSQSDAQRDKSGRPSGRFSAERPERSVSTLKIQRTEQGDSAVYLCTSSPNRRTDASTDTQYFGPGTRLTVL.

This clonotype showed up many times. This chain uses TRBV28 with TRBJ2-3, with D possibly TRBD1 on 6 matching bases. Germline V CDR1 and CDR2: MDHEN, SYDVKM. Between the trimmed V and J ends, which lost 1 base and 2 bases, there was a span of 22 bases. The CDR3 covers 19 residues. The CDR3 is CASSLLTQGTLSVTDTQYF. CDR3 DNA sequence: TGTGCCAGCAGTTTATTAACCCAGGGGACCCTAAGCGTCACAGATACGCAGTATTTT.

Many counts were recorded for this clonotype. The chain links TRBV20-1 to TRBJ2-1; D is perhaps TRBD1 (5 bases). This CDR3 is 16 amino acids long. Trimming cost V 0 bases and J 0 bases, with 12 bases left between them. Germline CDR1 DFQATT, CDR2 SNEGSKA (reference sequence). CDR3 DNA sequence: TGCAGTGCTAGAGAAGATGACAGCCTCTCCTACAATGAGCAGTTCTTC. It translates to CSAREDDSLSYNEQFF.

This clonotype came up many times. The chain uses TRBV7-8 and TRBJ1-3; D is unclear. Germline CDR1 is SGHVS and CDR2 is FQNEAQ. The CDR3 extends over 16 amino acids. The V gene lost 1 base and the J gene lost 3 bases, with 13 bases spanning the gap. CDR3 sequence (DNA): TGTGCCAGCAGCTTAGTAGGGTCTAGTGGTGGAAACACCATATATTTT. Translation: CASSLVGSSGGNTIYF.

This clonotype was recorded at least ten times. The V and J genes are TRBV19 and TRBJ2-4, with D perhaps TRBD1 (6 bases). Trimming pared 4 bases from V and 7 bases from J, leaving 17 bases between. Germline CDR1 reads LNHDA; CDR2 reads SQIVND (reference sequence). The CDR3 is 15 amino acids. CDR3 DNA sequence: TGTGCCAGTAGTACAGGGGCAGACCGATTGAACATTCAGTACTTC. Protein: CASSTGADRLNIQYF. Combining the CDR3 with reference TRBV19 and TRBJ2-4 gives the whole variable domain DGGITQSPKYLFRKEGQNVTLSCEQNLNHDAMYWYRQDPGQGLRLIYYSQIVNDFQKGDIAEGYSVSREKKESFPLTVTSAQKNPTAFYLCASSTGADRLNIQYFGAGTRLSVL.

This clonotype was seen ten or more times. The V call is TRBV29-1, the J call TRBJ2-1; 15 bases are shared with TRBD2. Germline V gene sequence: CDR1 SQVTM, CDR2 ANQGSEA. The CDR3 sequence is 14 residues long. V shed 8 bases and J 8 bases; nucleotides not matched to a gene: 7. The CDR3, as DNA: TGCAGCTTCCGAGGACTAGCGGGAGGGGATGAGCAGTTCTTC. This gives the protein CSFRGLAGGDEQFF.

The table lists this clonotype with a count of one. The chain employs TRBV20-1 and TRBJ2-1, with 7 bases aligning to TRBD2. The CDR3 sequence is 16 residues long. Germline values: CDR1 DFQATT, CDR2 SNEGSKA (reference sequence). The CDR3 protein is CCARDPWGGLDDEQFF. In nucleotides, the CDR3 is TGCTGCGCTAGAGACCCTTGGGGGGGACTCGACGATGAGCAGTTCTTC.

In its sample, this clonotype was seen a few times. The chain uses TRBV7-2 and TRBJ1-1; weak D call: TRBD1 (6 bases). Germline CDR1 reads SGHTA; CDR2 reads FQGNSA. This CDR3 comprises 13 residues. The V end was cut by 5 bases, the J end by 10 bases, with 17 bases between. The CDR3 region has the DNA TGTGCCAGCAGCCCCTCCGGCCAAGGGGGAGCTTTCTTT. This codes for CASSPSGQGGAFF.

In this sample, this clonotype turned up many times. The V and J genes are TRBV28 and TRBJ2-2, with 10 nucleotides matching TRBD2. The V gene end was trimmed by 5 bases and the J gene end by 1 base; junction bases not matched to a gene: 16. There are 20 residues in the CDR3. Germline V CDR1 and CDR2: MDHEN, SYDVKM. CDR3 nucleotide sequence: TGTGCCAGCAGTCCCCGCGGGGCTAGCGGGAGTTTGAGGAACACCGGGGAGCTGTTTTTT. This sequence encodes CASSPRGASGSLRNTGELFF.

This clonotype was seen more than once but under ten times. This rearrangement joins TRBV7-8 to TRBJ1-6, with D perhaps TRBD1 (6 bases). V was trimmed by 5 bases and J by 4 bases, leaving 9 bases between them. CDR3 size: 14 residues. CDR1 SGHVS and CDR2 FQNEAQ come from the germline V gene. CDR3 sequence reads: CASSRTAYNSPLHF. The CDR3 DNA reads TGTGCCAGCAGCCGGACAGCTTATAATTCACCCCTCCACTTT.

This clonotype was found many times. This chain connects TRBV28 to TRBJ2-6, with D possibly being TRBD1 or TRBD2 (5 bases each). The CDR3 length is 15 residues. The germline CDR1 and CDR2 sequences are MDHEN and SYDVKM. V was cut by 2 bases and J by 2 bases, with 7 bases left in between. The CDR3 sequence: CASSLGGTGANVLTF. The CDR3, as DNA: TGTGCCAGCAGTTTAGGGGGTACTGGGGCCAACGTCCTGACTTTC.

CDR3 nucleotides: TGTGCCAGCAGTTTGGTTTTTGGCAATCAGCCCCAGCATTTT. It translates to CASSLVFGNQPQHF. The chain has TRBV12-3 or TRBV12-4 and TRBJ1-5; D uncertain. The CDR3 consists of 14 residues. Between the trimmed V and J ends, which lost 3 bases and 2 bases, there was a span of 8 bases.

This clonotype was counted many times. The V gene is TRBV20-1, the J gene TRBJ2-1; a possible D gene is TRBD1 (5 bases). CDR1 is DFQATT and CDR2 is SNEGSKA in the germline V gene (reference sequence). V lost 4 bases and J 3 bases, leaving 16 bases between the germline ends. This CDR3 is built from 15 residues. Written as DNA, the CDR3 is TGCAGTGCTACCACCTCAGGGCGTAGCTACAATGAGCAGTTCTTC. Translation: CSATTSGRSYNEQFF.

The sample holds many counts of this clonotype. The chain joins TRBV5-1 to TRBJ2-6, with D possibly being TRBD2 (7 bases). V shed 4 bases and J shed 2 bases, with 10 bases lying between them. Per the germline V gene, CDR1 is SGHRS and CDR2 is YFSETQ. The CDR3 is 15 amino acids. CDR3 protein: CASSRGGAGANVLTF. CDR3 sequence (DNA): TGCGCCAGCAGCAGAGGGGGGGCTGGGGCCAACGTCCTGACTTTC.